The present entry profiles one T cell receptor (beta chain) with its context. The V gene lost 5 bases and the J gene lost 1 base, with 11 bases spanning the gap. Germline values: CDR1 MNHEY, CDR2 SVGAGI. This CDR3 comprises 14 residues. Assay: immunoSEQ multiplex PCR; the TCRdb copy retains only in-frame clones and omits some. The repertoire holds roughly 350,000 clones, with 86% as singletons. This sample was taken from a study of cytomegalovirus exposure and HLA in healthy donors. The sample taken for sequencing was PBMCs. The receptor comes from a woman aged 18-30 years in good health and CMV-seronegative. The chain combines TRBV6-5 with TRBJ1-2, with D perhaps matching TRBD1 (6 bases). The CDR3, as DNA: TGTGCCAGCAGTATGCCGGGACATAACTATGGCTACACCTTC. It yields the protein CASSMPGHNYGYTF.